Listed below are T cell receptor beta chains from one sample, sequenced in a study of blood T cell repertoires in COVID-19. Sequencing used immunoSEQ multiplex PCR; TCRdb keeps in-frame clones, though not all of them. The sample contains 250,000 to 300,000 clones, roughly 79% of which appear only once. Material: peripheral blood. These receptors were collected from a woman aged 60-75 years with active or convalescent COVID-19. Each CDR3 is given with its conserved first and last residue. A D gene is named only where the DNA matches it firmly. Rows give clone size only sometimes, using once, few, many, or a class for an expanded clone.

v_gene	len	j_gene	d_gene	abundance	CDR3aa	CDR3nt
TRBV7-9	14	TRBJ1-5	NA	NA	CASSLAGSNQPQHF	TGTGCCAGCAGCTTGGCGGGTAGCAATCAGCCCCAGCATTTT
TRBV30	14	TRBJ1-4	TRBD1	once	CAWSTGTGHEKLFF	TGTGCCTGGAGCACCGGGACAGGGCATGAAAAACTGTTTTTT
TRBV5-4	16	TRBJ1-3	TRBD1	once	CASSGWTGKNGNTIYF	TGTGCCAGCAGCGGGTGGACAGGGAAAAATGGAAACACCATATATTTT
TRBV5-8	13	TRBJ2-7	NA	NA	CASSPRRVGEQYF	TGTGCCAGCAGCCCTCGGCGGGTGGGGGAGCAGTACTTC
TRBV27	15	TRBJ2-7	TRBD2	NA	CASSPRGTSAYEQYF	TGTGCCAGCAGTCCCCGGGGGACTAGCGCATACGAGCAGTACTTC
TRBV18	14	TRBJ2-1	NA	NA	CASSPVQASDEQFF	TGTGCCAGCTCACCAGTACAGGCCTCGGATGAGCAGTTCTTC
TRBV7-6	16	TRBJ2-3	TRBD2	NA	CASSLGSGGNTDTQYF	TGTGCCAGCAGCTTAGGTAGCGGGGGGAACACAGATACGCAGTATTTT
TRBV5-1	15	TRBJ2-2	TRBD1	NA	CASSLGQGAPGELFF	TGCGCCAGCAGCTTGGGACAGGGGGCGCCCGGGGAGCTGTTTTTT
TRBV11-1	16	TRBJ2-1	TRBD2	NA	CASSPSAGSSYNEQFF	TGTGCCAGCAGCCCATCAGCGGGGAGCTCCTACAATGAGCAGTTCTTC
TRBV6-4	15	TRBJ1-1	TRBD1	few	CASRSGTGGPYEAFF	TGTGCCAGCAGATCCGGGACAGGGGGACCATATGAAGCTTTCTTT
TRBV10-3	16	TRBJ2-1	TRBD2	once	CAISDQSGGSYNEQFF	TGTGCCATCAGTGATCAGAGCGGGGGATCCTACAATGAGCAGTTCTTC
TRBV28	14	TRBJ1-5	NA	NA	CASSYRATNQPQHF	TGTGCCAGCAGTTACAGGGCTACCAATCAGCCCCAGCATTTT
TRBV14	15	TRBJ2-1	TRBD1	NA	CASSLGTGSYNEQFF	TGTGCCAGCAGCCTTGGGACAGGGTCGTACAATGAGCAGTTCTTC
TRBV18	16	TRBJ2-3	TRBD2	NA	CASSPPGLAGKDTQYF	TGTGCCAGCTCACCACCGGGACTAGCGGGCAAAGATACGCAGTATTTT
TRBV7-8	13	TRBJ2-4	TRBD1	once	CASSRQGGNIQYF	TGTGCCAGCAGTCGACAGGGGGGAAACATTCAGTACTTC
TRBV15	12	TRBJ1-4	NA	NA	CATSRVREKLFF	TGTGCCACCAGCCGGGTTCGAGAAAAACTGTTTTTT
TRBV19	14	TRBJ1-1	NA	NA	CASKTYQANTEAFF	TGTGCCAGTAAGACCTATCAGGCGAACACTGAAGCTTTCTTT
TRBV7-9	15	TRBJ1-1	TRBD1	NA	CASSPRTGYRTEAFF	TGTGCCAGCAGCCCAAGGACAGGGTACCGGACTGAAGCTTTCTTT
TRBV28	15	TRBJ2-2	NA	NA	CASIQGGAGGGELFF	TGTGCCAGCATCCAAGGGGGGGCCGGTGGAGGGGAGCTGTTTTTT
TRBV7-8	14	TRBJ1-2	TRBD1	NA	CASSLAQGVNGYTF	TGTGCCAGCAGCTTAGCCCAGGGGGTTAATGGCTACACCTTC
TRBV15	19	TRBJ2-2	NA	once	CATSRDLDIGGPRGGELFF	TGTGCCACCAGCAGAGATCTAGATATTGGCGGACCTCGGGGCGGGGAGCTGTTTTTT
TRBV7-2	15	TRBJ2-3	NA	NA	CASSLMSTGTDTQYF	TGTGCCAGCAGCTTAATGAGTACCGGCACAGATACGCAGTATTTT
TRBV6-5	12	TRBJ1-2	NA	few	CASSRDGYGYTF	TGTGCCAGCAGTCGGGATGGCTATGGCTACACCTTC
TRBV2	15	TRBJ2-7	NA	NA	CASSEAGGGSYEQYF	TGTGCCAGCAGTGAAGCGGGCGGAGGCTCCTACGAGCAGTACTTC
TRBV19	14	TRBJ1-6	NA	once	CASSITTGFSPLHF	TGTGCCAGTAGTATAACTACAGGGTTTTCACCCCTCCACTTT
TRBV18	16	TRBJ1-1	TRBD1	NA	CASSQGTVGRSAEAFF	TGTGCCAGCTCACAAGGGACAGTGGGGCGGTCCGCTGAAGCTTTCTTT
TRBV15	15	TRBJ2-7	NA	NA	CATSRDANSFYEQYF	TGTGCCACCAGCAGAGATGCAAACAGCTTTTACGAGCAGTACTTC
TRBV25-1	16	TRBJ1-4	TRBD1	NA	CASSAPSGGPNEKLFF	TGTGCCAGCAGTGCTCCATCAGGGGGGCCTAATGAAAAACTGTTTTTT
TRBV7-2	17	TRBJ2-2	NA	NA	CASSHPGGGGKTGELFF	TGTGCCAGCAGCCATCCAGGGGGCGGGGGCAAGACCGGGGAGCTGTTTTTT
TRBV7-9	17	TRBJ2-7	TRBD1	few	CASSTPGQGSGAYEQYF	TGTGCCAGCAGCACACCGGGACAGGGGAGTGGTGCCTACGAGCAGTACTTC
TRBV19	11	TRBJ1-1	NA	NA	CASIDYAEAFF	TGTGCCAGTATCGACTACGCTGAAGCTTTCTTT
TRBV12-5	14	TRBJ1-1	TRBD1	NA	CASGLAARQGEAFF	TGTGCTAGTGGTTTGGCCGCGAGACAGGGGGAAGCTTTCTTT
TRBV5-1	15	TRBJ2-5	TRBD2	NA	CASSSALAGQETQYF	TGCGCCAGCAGCTCCGCACTAGCGGGGCAAGAGACCCAGTACTTC
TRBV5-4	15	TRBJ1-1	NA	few	CASSLGWGMNTEAFF	TGTGCCAGCAGCTTGGGATGGGGCATGAACACTGAAGCTTTCTTT
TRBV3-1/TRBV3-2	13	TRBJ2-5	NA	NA	CASSQGLQETQYF	TGTGCCAGCAGCCAGGGGCTTCAAGAGACCCAGTACTTC
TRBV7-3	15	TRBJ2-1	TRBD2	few	CASSTSSGGVNEQFF	TGTGCCAGCAGCACCTCTAGCGGGGGGGTTAATGAGCAGTTCTTC
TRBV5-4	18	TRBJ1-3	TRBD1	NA	CASSSGTGGWSSGNTIYF	TGTGCCAGCAGCTCCGGGACAGGGGGCTGGAGCTCTGGAAACACCATATATTTT
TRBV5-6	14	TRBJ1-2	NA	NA	CASSPGQFNYGYTF	TGTGCCAGCAGCCCCGGACAGTTTAACTATGGCTACACCTTC
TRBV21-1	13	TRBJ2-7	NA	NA	CASTTTDIYEQYF	TGTGCCAGCACCACAACCGACATCTACGAGCAGTACTTC
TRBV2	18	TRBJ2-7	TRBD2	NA	CASSVTGTSGGKTYEQYF	TGTGCCAGCAGTGTTACCGGGACTAGCGGGGGTAAAACCTACGAGCAGTACTTC
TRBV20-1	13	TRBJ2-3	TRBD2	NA	CSASGGDTDTQYF	TGCAGTGCTAGTGGGGGGGACACAGATACGCAGTATTTT
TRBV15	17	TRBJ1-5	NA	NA	CATSRVGGAHHNQPQHF	TGTGCCACCAGCAGAGTGGGGGGGGCGCATCACAATCAGCCCCAGCATTTT
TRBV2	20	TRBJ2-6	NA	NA	CASSVPFSGTTTSGANVLTF	TGTGCCAGCAGTGTTCCTTTTTCGGGGACAACTACCTCTGGGGCCAACGTCCTGACTTTC
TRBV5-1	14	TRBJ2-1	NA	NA	CASSLQGDYNEQFF	TGCGCCAGCAGCTTGCAGGGTGACTACAATGAGCAGTTCTTC
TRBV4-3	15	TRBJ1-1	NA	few	CASSQEGSGGTEAFF	TGCGCCAGCAGCCAAGAGGGTAGTGGGGGGACTGAAGCTTTCTTT
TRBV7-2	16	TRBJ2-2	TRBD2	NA	CASSLSGGANTGELFF	TGTGCCAGCAGTCTTAGCGGGGGCGCGAACACCGGGGAGCTGTTTTTT
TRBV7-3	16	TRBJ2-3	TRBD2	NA	CASSVVGGGSKDTQYF	TGTGCCAGCAGCGTGGTTGGCGGGGGGTCAAAAGATACGCAGTATTTT
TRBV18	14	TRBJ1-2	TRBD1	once	CASSPGQGQYGYTF	TGTGCCAGCTCACCCGGACAGGGTCAATATGGCTACACCTTC
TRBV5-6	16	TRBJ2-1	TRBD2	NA	CASSPTSGGPYNEQFF	TGTGCCAGCAGCCCGACTAGCGGGGGGCCATACAATGAGCAGTTCTTC
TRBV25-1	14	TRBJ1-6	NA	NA	CASSYGQGTSPLHF	TGTGCCAGCAGTTATGGTCAGGGGACTTCACCCCTCCACTTT
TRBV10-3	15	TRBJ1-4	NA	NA	CAISESWGGEQKLFF	TGTGCCATCAGTGAGTCGTGGGGAGGGGAACAAAAACTGTTTTTT
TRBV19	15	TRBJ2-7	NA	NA	CASSIIENGYYEQYF	TGTGCCAGTAGTATAATCGAGAACGGGTACTACGAGCAGTACTTC
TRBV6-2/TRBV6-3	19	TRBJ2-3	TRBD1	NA	CASSYSLDRVFPSTDTQYF	TGTGCCAGCAGTTACTCGTTAGACAGGGTTTTCCCGAGCACAGATACGCAGTATTTT
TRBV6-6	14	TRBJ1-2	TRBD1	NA	CASSSGQGGYGYTF	TGTGCCAGCAGTTCCGGACAGGGAGGCTATGGCTACACCTTC
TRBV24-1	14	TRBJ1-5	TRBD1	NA	CATRDRQSNQPQHF	TGTGCCACCAGGGACAGGCAAAGCAATCAGCCCCAGCATTTT
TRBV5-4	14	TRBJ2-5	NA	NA	CASSGQWPFETQYF	TGTGCCAGCAGCGGCCAGTGGCCTTTTGAGACCCAGTACTTC
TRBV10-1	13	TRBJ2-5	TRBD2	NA	CAKNSGGRETQYF	TGCGCCAAAAATAGCGGGGGGCGGGAGACCCAGTACTTC
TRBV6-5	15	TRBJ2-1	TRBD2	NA	CASSPLAGAYNEQFF	TGTGCCAGCAGTCCGCTAGCGGGAGCCTACAATGAGCAGTTCTTC
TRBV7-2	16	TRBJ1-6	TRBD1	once	CASSLRSGQGYSPLHF	TGTGCCAGCAGCTTAAGGTCAGGACAGGGGTATTCACCCCTCCACTTT